Listed below are T cell receptor beta chains from one sample, sequenced in a study of shared clonotypes between healthy human individuals. Assay used: immunoSEQ multiplex PCR; TCRdb lists only in-frame clones, some missing. This repertoire shows nearly 2 million clones, about 95% found once; its top ten account for 0.9% to 1.5%. Sequencing input: naive CD8+ T cells sorted from blood. These receptors were collected from a man younger than 35 in good health. Each CDR3 is given with its conserved first and last residue. The D gene is left open where the match is weak. The listing skips clone size in some rows; elsewhere it reads once, few, many or a size class.

d_gene,abundance,v_gene,j_gene,CDR3nt,CDR3aa
NA,NA,TRBV10-2,TRBJ2-2,TGCGCCAGCACAGGGCTACTTACCGGGGAGCTGTTTTTT,CASTGLLTGELFF
NA,once,TRBV6-5,TRBJ2-7,TGTGCCAGCAGTTCCCGACGGTCCGGGATCTACGAGCAGTACTTC,CASSSRRSGIYEQYF
NA,NA,TRBV6-6,TRBJ1-4,TGTGCCAGCATTGAGACTGCCCAAAATGAAAAACTGTTTTTT,CASIETAQNEKLFF
NA,NA,TRBV5-6,TRBJ2-1,TGTGCCAGCAGCTTCTACGGTTACTCCTACAATGAGCAGTTCTTC,CASSFYGYSYNEQFF
NA,NA,TRBV6-1,TRBJ1-4,TGTGCCAGCAGTGAATCGGGTCTGAGGGGCGAGGGGGAAAAACTGTTTTTT,CASSESGLRGEGEKLFF
NA,NA,TRBV13,TRBJ2-7,TGTGCCAGCTCGGACTCCGGGAGCTCCTACGAGCAGTACTTC,CASSDSGSSYEQYF
NA,NA,TRBV7-9,TRBJ2-2,TGTGCCAGCAGCTCTCGGGACACGAACACCGGGGAGCTGTTTTTT,CASSSRDTNTGELFF
TRBD1,NA,TRBV29-1,TRBJ1-3,TGCAGCGTTGGGACAGGCTCTGGAAACACCATATATTTT,CSVGTGSGNTIYF
NA,NA,TRBV5-5,TRBJ2-7,TGTGCCAGCAGCCATAACTACGAGCAGTACTTC,CASSHNYEQYF
NA,NA,TRBV10-3,TRBJ1-1,TGTGCCATCAGGGAAGCGAGTCCGAACACTGAAGCTTTCTTT,CAIREASPNTEAFF
NA,NA,TRBV4-1,TRBJ2-1,TGCGCCAGCAGCCAAAGAGGGGTTATTGAGCAGTTCTTC,CASSQRGVIEQFF
NA,NA,TRBV5-8,TRBJ2-1,TGTGCCAGCAGCTGGGGATCGGCTCACAATGAGCAGTTCTTC,CASSWGSAHNEQFF
TRBD1,NA,TRBV28,TRBJ1-4,TGTGCCAGCAGTGGACAGGGAAGGAACGAAAAACTGTTTTTT,CASSGQGRNEKLFF
TRBD2,NA,TRBV28,TRBJ2-7,TGTGCCAGCAGTTTTGGGAGGGGAACCTACGAGCAGTACTTC,CASSFGRGTYEQYF
TRBD2,NA,TRBV30,TRBJ2-7,TGTGCCTGGAGTGTCGGCGGGGGCTACGAGCAGTACTTC,CAWSVGGGYEQYF
TRBD1,few,TRBV23-1,TRBJ1-6,TGCGCCAGCAGTCACCCTGGGAGGGGCAGGGGGTCACCCCTCCACTTT,CASSHPGRGRGSPLHF
NA,NA,TRBV30,TRBJ2-2,TGTGCCCTTGGGGGGCCGTCCGGGGAGCTGTTTTTT,CALGGPSGELFF
TRBD1,NA,TRBV19,TRBJ2-7,TGTGCCAGTAGTATTGCATTAGGGACAGCTTCCTACGAGCAGTACTTC,CASSIALGTASYEQYF
TRBD1,NA,TRBV5-6,TRBJ1-6,TGTGCCAGCAGCGTTGGACAGGGGGGGTTATCACCCCTCCACTTT,CASSVGQGGLSPLHF
NA,NA,TRBV28,TRBJ1-3,TGTGCCAGCAGTCCAAGACAGGCATGGGATCCCGGGTACGTGATTTCGAGCTCTGGAAACACCATATATTTT,CASSPRQAWDPGYVISSSGNTIYF
NA,NA,TRBV2,TRBJ1-2,TGTGCCAGCAGTGAAGCGTATAACTATGGCTACACCTTC,CASSEAYNYGYTF
NA,NA,TRBV6-5,TRBJ1-2,TGTGCCAGCAGTTACTATCGTTCGGGAGGAGGCTACACCTTC,CASSYYRSGGGYTF
NA,NA,TRBV5-1,TRBJ1-1,TGCGCCAGCAGCTTAAGGGTGAACACTGAAGCTTTCTTT,CASSLRVNTEAFF
NA,NA,TRBV27,TRBJ2-1,TGTGCCAGCAGTTTGGCAGGGACTTACCTTTACAATGAGCAGTTCTTC,CASSLAGTYLYNEQFF
NA,NA,TRBV6-5,TRBJ2-7,TGTGCCAGCAGCCTCCCCCTGGGACACACATACGAGCAGTACTTC,CASSLPLGHTYEQYF
NA,NA,TRBV11-2,TRBJ2-7,TGTGCCAGCAGCTTAGAGGCAGGCTTGTACGAGCAGTACTTC,CASSLEAGLYEQYF
NA,NA,TRBV4-1,TRBJ2-5,TGCGCCAGCAGCCTTGACGGAGAGACCCAGTACTTC,CASSLDGETQYF
NA,NA,TRBV11-2,TRBJ2-1,TGTGCCAGCAGCTTGGGGATAGACAATGAGCAGTTCTTC,CASSLGIDNEQFF
TRBD2,NA,TRBV28,TRBJ2-5,TGTGCCAGCAGTTTCACAGCGGGGGGGCTCGGGACCCAGTACTTC,CASSFTAGGLGTQYF
TRBD1,NA,TRBV19,TRBJ1-5,TGTGCCGAGAGGGACAGACTCAATCAGCCCCAGCATTTT,CAERDRLNQPQHF
NA,NA,TRBV6-5,TRBJ2-5,TGTGCCAGCGGCCCGGCTGGGGGGACCCAAGAGACCCAGTACTTC,CASGPAGGTQETQYF
TRBD1,NA,TRBV6-4,TRBJ1-6,TGTGCCAGCACTTTCGTTGGGACAGGGGGACGGTCACCCCTCCACTTT,CASTFVGTGGRSPLHF
TRBD1,NA,TRBV10-2,TRBJ2-7,TGCGCCAGCAGCTCCGGGACAGGGGGCCTCTACGAGCAGTACTTC,CASSSGTGGLYEQYF
NA,NA,TRBV28,TRBJ2-1,TGTGCCAGCTCTCGCGGCGGCTCCTACAATGAGCAGTTCTTC,CASSRGGSYNEQFF
NA,NA,TRBV4-1,TRBJ2-7,TGCGCCAGCAGCCAAGATTCCACCTACGAGCAGTACTTC,CASSQDSTYEQYF
TRBD1,NA,TRBV6-6,TRBJ1-2,TGTGCCAGTGGGGACAGGGGGTTCTATGGCTACACCTTC,CASGDRGFYGYTF
NA,NA,TRBV6-1,TRBJ1-2,TGTGCCAGCAGTGAAACAGAATCTTATGGCTACACCTTC,CASSETESYGYTF
NA,NA,TRBV27,TRBJ1-1,TGTGCCAGCGCACCGCGAGGCACTGAAGCTTTCTTT,CASAPRGTEAFF
TRBD2,NA,TRBV19,TRBJ2-5,TGTGCCAGTAGACTAGCGGGAGAAGAGACCCAGTACTTC,CASRLAGEETQYF
NA,NA,TRBV4-3,TRBJ2-1,TGCGCCAGCAGCCATTTCACGTACGACTCCTACAATGAGCAGTTCTTC,CASSHFTYDSYNEQFF
TRBD2,NA,TRBV9,TRBJ2-5,TGTGCCAGCAGCGTAGGGTACAGCCCCGGGGGGCAAGAGACCCAGTACTTC,CASSVGYSPGGQETQYF
TRBD2,NA,TRBV6-1,TRBJ2-7,TGTGCCAGCAGTGAAGGGACTAGCGGGGGGTACGAGCAGTACTTC,CASSEGTSGGYEQYF
NA,NA,TRBV4-3,TRBJ2-7,TGCGCCAGCAGCTACGCCGGATCCTACGTTGAGCAGTACTTC,CASSYAGSYVEQYF
NA,NA,TRBV11-2,TRBJ1-2,TGTGCCAGCAGCCTAACCCCAGAAGCTAACTATGGCTACACCTTC,CASSLTPEANYGYTF
TRBD1,NA,TRBV28,TRBJ1-5,TGTGCCAGCCGCCACGACAGGGAGAATCAGCCCCAGCATTTT,CASRHDRENQPQHF
NA,NA,TRBV4-2,TRBJ2-1,TGTGCCAGCAGCCAAGATCCGGGGGTCCTCTACAATGAGCAGTTCTTC,CASSQDPGVLYNEQFF
NA,NA,TRBV19,TRBJ2-1,TGTGCCAGTAGCCAGACCGTAACCCCATACAATGAGCAGTTCTTC,CASSQTVTPYNEQFF
TRBD1,NA,TRBV5-4,TRBJ2-7,TGTGCCAGCAGCCTTACACCGGGACAGGGTAACTACGAGCAGTACTTC,CASSLTPGQGNYEQYF
NA,NA,TRBV30,TRBJ1-1,TGTGCCTGGAGTGTAACAGGACTGAACACTGAAGCTTTCTTT,CAWSVTGLNTEAFF
NA,NA,TRBV13,TRBJ2-7,TGTGCCAGCAGCCCCGGACTCGCCTCCTACGAGCAGTACTTC,CASSPGLASYEQYF
NA,NA,TRBV25-1,TRBJ1-1,TGTGCCAGCACCAGGGGTTTTGGCACTGAAGCTTTCTTT,CASTRGFGTEAFF
TRBD2,NA,TRBV9,TRBJ2-3,TGTGCCAGCAGAGGAAGAGCGGGGGATACGCAGTATTTT,CASRGRAGDTQYF
NA,few,TRBV30,TRBJ1-5,TGTGCCTGGAGTTTTGAGTTTAGCAATCAGCCCCAGCATTTT,CAWSFEFSNQPQHF
TRBD1,NA,TRBV7-6,TRBJ2-7,TGTGCCAGCAGCTACGGACAGGGGTTAGGTGAGCAGTACTTC,CASSYGQGLGEQYF
TRBD2,NA,TRBV11-2,TRBJ2-3,TGTGCCAGCAGCGGACTAGCGGGATTGAGAGATACGCAGTATTTT,CASSGLAGLRDTQYF
TRBD2,NA,TRBV5-6,TRBJ2-3,TGTGCCAGCGGGACGGGCGCGGGAGTAACAGATACGCAGTATTTT,CASGTGAGVTDTQYF